This TCR beta chain was documented in a study of blood T cell repertoires in COVID-19 (TCRdb year 2020). For the study in its entirety: Collaborator samples came from the United States, Italy and Spain and covered acute and convalescent phases of COVID-19. Deeply sampled blood TCRbeta repertoires from subjects exposed to, actively infected with, or recovered from COVID-19 were included in the dataset. Where available, HLA class I and class II types were taken from metadata supplied by the sample provider and were not determined by assay-based typing. Sample metadata almost always included a de-identified subject ID, COVID-19 status, age in years and sex. The repertoires were made available in a free public database intended to serve as a resource for research on the immune response to SARS-CoV-2. The material from the prospective study consisted of cDNA or gDNA derived from T cells, B-cell-depleted T cells, or PBMCs. Samples were obtained from the ongoing ImmuneRACE study (first 160 participants) and from 950 to 1,500 subjects provided by 6 global collaborators. Findings and caveats that apply to the study as a whole: How much clinical and demographic metadata was included differed by source and by participant, and the metadata was provided uncurated.

Concerning this clone itself: The specificity of this receptor is unknown. No qualities accompany the bases; no much larger clone lies one base away.

A second Seattle source provided samples from volunteer blood donors who had recovered from COVID-19. Whole blood was collected in K2EDTA tubes by collaborating institutions according to the institutions' own protocols. Collaborator samples were shipped for TCRbeta analysis as frozen whole blood, isolated PBMCs, or DNA extracted from either sample type. Taken from the germline V gene (reference sequence), the CDR1 and CDR2 loops are LNHDA and SQIVND. Including cysteine and phenylalanine, the CDR3 has 15 amino acids. CDR3 DNA is the only sequence kept; it has 45 bases, read in frame from the first base. Trimming at the junction amounts to 3 bases on V and 1 base on J, and the germline ends lie 9 bases apart. TCRbeta CDR3 regions were amplified from genomic DNA by means of the immunoSEQ Assay, a bias-controlled multiplex PCR. Under the source paper's analysis protocol: Nucleated cell counts per sample were estimated from amplification of reference gene primers within the assay. Sequence reads were collapsed and filtered to measure the absolute abundance of every unique TCRbeta CDR3 rearrangement. Productive Simpson clonality was computed per sample as the square root of Simpson's diversity index over productive rearrangements. TCRdb mirrors the immuneACCESS table, restricted to in-frame sequences. Some clones are absent from its copies; in checked studies, under half trace to an unresolved V gene, and the reason for the others is unknown. The V and J calls and clone size are taken from that table; D and trimming were inferred from the DNA. This sample holds 250,000 or so clones; around nine tenths were observed only once. Roughly 0.92% of the sample is in the top ten clones.

This clonotype originated in a woman in her 40s who had recovered from COVID-19. Input material: peripheral blood. The chain links TRBV19 with TRBJ2-2; perhaps TRBD1 is the D gene, with 5 bases matching. The DNA is as follows: TGTGCCAGTAGTATGGGGCCCGGGAACACCGGGGAGCTGTTTTTT. This is translated as CASSMGPGNTGELFF.